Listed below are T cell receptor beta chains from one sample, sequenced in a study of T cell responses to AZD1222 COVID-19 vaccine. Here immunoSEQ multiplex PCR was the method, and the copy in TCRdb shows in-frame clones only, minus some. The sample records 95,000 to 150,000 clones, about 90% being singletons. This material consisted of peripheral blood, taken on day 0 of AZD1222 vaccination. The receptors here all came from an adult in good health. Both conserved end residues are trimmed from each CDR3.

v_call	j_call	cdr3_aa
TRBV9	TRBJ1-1	ASSVVGGNTEAF
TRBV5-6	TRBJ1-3	ASSLDRGRTIY
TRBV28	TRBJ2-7	ATRRGSYEQY
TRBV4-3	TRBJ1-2	ASSQDFDRALYGYT
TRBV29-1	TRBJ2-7	SVRPGQAYEQY
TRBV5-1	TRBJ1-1	ASRRTAETEAF
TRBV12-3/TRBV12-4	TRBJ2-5	ASSFLEQETQY
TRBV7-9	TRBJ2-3	ASSLGVSGAGTDTQY
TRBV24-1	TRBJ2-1	ATSDTKSGREQF
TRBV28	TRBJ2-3	ASSMSPDVTDTQY
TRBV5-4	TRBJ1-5	ASSLEGQGANQPQH
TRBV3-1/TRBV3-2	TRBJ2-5	ASSQSYQETQY
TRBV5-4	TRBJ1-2	ASSLVQGHGYT
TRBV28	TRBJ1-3	ASKGGSVSGNTIY
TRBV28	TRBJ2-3	ASTTRASGSDTQY
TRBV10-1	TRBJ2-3	ASRSDRGATDTQY
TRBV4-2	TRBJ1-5	ASSSNDRDNQPQH
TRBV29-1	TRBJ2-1	SVVFLGAGAGSYNEQF
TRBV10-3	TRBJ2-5	AISEGRGRETQY
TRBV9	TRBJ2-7	ASSVAGQGAHEQY
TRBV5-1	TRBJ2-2	ASSYRGGELF
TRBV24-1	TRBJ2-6	ATSRTGAGSGANVLT
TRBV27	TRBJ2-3	ASSLELAGSDTQY
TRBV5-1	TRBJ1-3	ASSNRDSSGNTIY
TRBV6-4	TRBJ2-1	ASSARTGYNEQF
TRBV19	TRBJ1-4	ASSMGAEVEKLF
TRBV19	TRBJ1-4	ASSIQSDEKLF
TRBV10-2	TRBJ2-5	ASSEEGRRQETQY
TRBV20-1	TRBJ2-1	SGPPRPHQF
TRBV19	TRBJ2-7	ASSMPLREGPYEQY
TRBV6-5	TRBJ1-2	ASSYYRTGGGNGYT
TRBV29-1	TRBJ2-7	SVEVPRDYETYEQY
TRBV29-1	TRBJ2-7	SVVLREGDGEQY
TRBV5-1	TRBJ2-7	ASSLKLAEIYEQY
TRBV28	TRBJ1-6	ASSLLVGQTNSPLH
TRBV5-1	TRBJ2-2	ASSLGDRDSGELF
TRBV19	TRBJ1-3	ASSTGTSGNTIY
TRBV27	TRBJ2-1	ASSPGRQGPYNEQF
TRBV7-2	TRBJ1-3	ASSQLAAAGNTIY
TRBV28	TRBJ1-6	ASSLLDSDSPLH
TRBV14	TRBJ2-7	ASRQTGGVYEQY
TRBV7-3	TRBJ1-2	ASSSQLLGGYT
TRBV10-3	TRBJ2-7	AISRGREDEQY
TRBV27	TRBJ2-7	ASSLAVTGTYEQY
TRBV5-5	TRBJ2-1	ASSPYGRGNILGEQF
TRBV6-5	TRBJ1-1	ASIREGHSNTEAF
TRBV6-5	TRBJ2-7	ASSTGLHSSYEQY
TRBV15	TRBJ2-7	ATSSARGGVYEQY
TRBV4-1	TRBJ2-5	ASSLLRRETQY
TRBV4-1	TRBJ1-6	ASSQDLQIYNSPLH
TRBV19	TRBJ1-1	ASSIKSDTEAF
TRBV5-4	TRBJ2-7	ASSPGLAGKAYEQY
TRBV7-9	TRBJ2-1	ASSPGQGRYNEQF
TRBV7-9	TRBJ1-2	ASSLVGEGYT
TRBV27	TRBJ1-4	ASNPTGSNEKLF
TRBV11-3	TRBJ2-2	ASSPGTATGELF
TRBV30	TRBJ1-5	AWSAAGLNGQPQH
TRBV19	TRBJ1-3	ASSRGQVSGNTIY
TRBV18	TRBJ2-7	ASSPRDRGQEQY